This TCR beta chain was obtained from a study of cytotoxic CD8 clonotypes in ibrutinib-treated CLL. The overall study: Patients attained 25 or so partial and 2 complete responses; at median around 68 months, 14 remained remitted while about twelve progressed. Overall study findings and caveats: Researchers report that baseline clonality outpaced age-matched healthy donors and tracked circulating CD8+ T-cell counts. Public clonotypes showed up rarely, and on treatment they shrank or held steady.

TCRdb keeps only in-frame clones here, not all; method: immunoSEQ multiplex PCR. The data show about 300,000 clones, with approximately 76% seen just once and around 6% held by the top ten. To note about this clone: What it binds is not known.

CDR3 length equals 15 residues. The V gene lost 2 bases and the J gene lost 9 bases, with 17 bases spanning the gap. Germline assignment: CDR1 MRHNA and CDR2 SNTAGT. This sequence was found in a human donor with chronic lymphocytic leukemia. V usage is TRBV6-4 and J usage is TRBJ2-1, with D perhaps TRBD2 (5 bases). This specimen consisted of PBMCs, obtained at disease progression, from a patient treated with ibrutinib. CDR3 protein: CASSDTRPGPSEQFF. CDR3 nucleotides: TGTGCCAGCAGTGACACTAGACCGGGTCCTAGTGAGCAGTTCTTC.